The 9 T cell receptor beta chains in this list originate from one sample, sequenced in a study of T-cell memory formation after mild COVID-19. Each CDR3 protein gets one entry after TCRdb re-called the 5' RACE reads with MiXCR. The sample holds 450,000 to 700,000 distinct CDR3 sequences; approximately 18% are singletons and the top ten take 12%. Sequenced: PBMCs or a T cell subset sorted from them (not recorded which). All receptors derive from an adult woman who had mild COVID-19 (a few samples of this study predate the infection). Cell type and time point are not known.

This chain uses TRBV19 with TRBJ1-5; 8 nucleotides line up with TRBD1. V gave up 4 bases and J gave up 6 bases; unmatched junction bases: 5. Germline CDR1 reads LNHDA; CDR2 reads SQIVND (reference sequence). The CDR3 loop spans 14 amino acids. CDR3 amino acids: CASSTRQGAQPQHF. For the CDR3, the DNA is TGTGCCAGTAGTACTCGGCAGGGGGCTCAGCCCCAGCATTTT. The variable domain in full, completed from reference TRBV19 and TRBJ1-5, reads DGGITQSPKYLFRKEGQNVTLSCEQNLNHDAMYWYRQDPGQGLRLIYYSQIVNDFQKGDIAEGYSVSREKKESFPLTVTSAQKNPTAFYLCASSTRQGAQPQHFGDGTRLSIL.

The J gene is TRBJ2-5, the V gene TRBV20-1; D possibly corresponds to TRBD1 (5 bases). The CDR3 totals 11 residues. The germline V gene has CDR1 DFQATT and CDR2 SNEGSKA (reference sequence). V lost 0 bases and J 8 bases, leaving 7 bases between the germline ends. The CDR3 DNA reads TGCAGTGCTAGAGATACAGGAACCCAGTACTTC. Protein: CSARDTGTQYF.

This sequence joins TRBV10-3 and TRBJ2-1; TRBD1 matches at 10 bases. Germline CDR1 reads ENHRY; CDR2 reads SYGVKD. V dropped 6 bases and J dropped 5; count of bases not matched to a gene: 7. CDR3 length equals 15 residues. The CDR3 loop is CAIRIDRGLDNEQFF. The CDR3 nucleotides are TGTGCCATCAGGATTGACAGGGGGCTGGACAATGAGCAGTTCTTC.

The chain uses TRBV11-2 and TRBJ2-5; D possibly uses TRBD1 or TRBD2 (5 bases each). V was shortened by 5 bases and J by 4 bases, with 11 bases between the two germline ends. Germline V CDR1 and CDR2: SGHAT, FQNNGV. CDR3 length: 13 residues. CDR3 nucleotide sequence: TGTGCCAGCAGCAAGGGGACGAGAGAGACCCAGTACTTC. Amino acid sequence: CASSKGTRETQYF. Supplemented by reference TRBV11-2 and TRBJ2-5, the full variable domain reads EAGVAQSPRYKIIEKRQSVAFWCNPISGHATLYWYQQILGQGPKLLIQFQNNGVVDDSQLPKDRFSAERLKGVDSTLKIQPAKLEDSAVYLCASSKGTRETQYFGPGTRLLVL.

DNA for the CDR3: TGTGCCAGCAGTGACCCAGACTGGAACTACGAGCAGTACTTC. This translates into CASSDPDWNYEQYF. The V and J genes are TRBV6-1 and TRBJ2-7; D unresolved. V lost 3 bases and J 3 bases, leaving 12 bases between the germline ends. CDR1 is MNHNS, CDR2 SASEGT, per germline. The CDR3 sequence is 14 residues long.

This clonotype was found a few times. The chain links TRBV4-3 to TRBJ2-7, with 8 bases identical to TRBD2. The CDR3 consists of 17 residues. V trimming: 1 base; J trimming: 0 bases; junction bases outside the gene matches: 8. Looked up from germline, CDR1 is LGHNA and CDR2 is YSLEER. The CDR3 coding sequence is TGCGCCAGCAGCCAAGGGGGTACTAGCGGAAGCTCCTACGAGCAGTACTTC. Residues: CASSQGGTSGSSYEQYF.

The CDR3 DNA sequence: TGTGCCACCAGTGAGGCCGGGACAGGGTTGAAGACCCAGTACTTC. This sequence encodes CATSEAGTGLKTQYF. V is TRBV24-1 and J is TRBJ2-5; 9 bases are a match to TRBD1. Trimming at V came to 4 bases and at J to 6 bases, leaving 8 bases not matched to a gene. Germline CDR1 reads KGHDR; CDR2 reads SFDVKD. The CDR3 runs to 15 residues.

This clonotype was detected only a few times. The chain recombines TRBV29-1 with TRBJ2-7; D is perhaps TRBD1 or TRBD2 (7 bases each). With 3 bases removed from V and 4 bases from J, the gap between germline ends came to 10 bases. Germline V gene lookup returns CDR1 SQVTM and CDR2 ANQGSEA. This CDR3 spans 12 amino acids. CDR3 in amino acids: CSVDQGGYEQYF. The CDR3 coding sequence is TGCAGCGTTGATCAGGGGGGGTACGAGCAGTACTTC.

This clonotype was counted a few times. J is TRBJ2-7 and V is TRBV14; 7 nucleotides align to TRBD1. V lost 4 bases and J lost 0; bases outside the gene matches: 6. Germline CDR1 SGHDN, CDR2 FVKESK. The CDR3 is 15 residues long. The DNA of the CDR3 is TGTGCCAGCAGCCTGGGACAGTTGAGCTCCTACGAGCAGTACTTC. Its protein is CASSLGQLSSYEQYF.